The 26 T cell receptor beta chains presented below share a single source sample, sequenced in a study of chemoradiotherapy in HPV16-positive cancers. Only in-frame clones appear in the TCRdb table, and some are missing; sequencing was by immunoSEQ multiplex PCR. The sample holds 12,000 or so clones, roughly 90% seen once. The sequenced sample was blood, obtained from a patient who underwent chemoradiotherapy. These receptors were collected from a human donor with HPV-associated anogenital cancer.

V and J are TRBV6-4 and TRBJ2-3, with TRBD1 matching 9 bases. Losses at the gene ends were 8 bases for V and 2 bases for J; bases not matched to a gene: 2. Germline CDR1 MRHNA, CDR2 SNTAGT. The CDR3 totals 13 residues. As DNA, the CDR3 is TGTGCCAGCGGGGACAGGGACACAGATACGCAGTATTTT. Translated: CASGDRDTDTQYF.

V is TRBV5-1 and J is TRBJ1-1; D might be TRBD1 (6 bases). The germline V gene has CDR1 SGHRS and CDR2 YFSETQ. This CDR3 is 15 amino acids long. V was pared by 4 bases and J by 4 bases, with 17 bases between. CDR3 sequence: CASSVIQGRGTEAFF. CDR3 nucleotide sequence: TGCGCCAGCAGCGTAATACAGGGTAGGGGCACTGAAGCTTTCTTT. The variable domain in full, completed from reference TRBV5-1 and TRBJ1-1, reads KAGVTQTPRYLIKTRGQQVTLSCSPISGHRSVSWYQQTPGQGLQFLFEYFSETQRNKGNFPGRFSGRQFSNSRSEMNVSTLELGDSALYLCASSVIQGRGTEAFFGQGTRLTVV.

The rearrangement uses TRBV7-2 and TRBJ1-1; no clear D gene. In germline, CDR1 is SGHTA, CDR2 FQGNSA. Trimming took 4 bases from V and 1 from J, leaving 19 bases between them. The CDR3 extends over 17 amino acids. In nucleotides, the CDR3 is TGTGCCAGCAGCTCCCGGCTTGGGGAGGGAAGGAACACTGAAGCTTTCTTT. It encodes CASSSRLGEGRNTEAFF.

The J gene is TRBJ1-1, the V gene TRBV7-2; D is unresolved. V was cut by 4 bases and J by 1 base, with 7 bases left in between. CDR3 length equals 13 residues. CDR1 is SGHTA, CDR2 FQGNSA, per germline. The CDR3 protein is CASSYQENTEAFF. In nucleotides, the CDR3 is TGTGCCAGCAGCTACCAGGAGAACACTGAAGCTTTCTTT.

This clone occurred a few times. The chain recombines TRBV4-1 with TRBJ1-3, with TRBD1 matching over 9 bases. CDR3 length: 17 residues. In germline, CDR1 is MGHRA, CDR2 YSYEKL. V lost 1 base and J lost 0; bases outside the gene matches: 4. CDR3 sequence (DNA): TGCGCCAGCAGCCAAGGGGACAGGGCACACTCTGGAAACACCATATATTTT. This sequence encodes CASSQGDRAHSGNTIYF.

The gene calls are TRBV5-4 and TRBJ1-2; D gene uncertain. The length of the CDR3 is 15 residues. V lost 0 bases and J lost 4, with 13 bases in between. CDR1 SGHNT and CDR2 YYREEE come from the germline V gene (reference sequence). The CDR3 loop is CASSLGQEPIYGYTF. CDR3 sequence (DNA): TGTGCCAGCAGCTTGGGGCAGGAACCGATCTATGGCTACACCTTC.

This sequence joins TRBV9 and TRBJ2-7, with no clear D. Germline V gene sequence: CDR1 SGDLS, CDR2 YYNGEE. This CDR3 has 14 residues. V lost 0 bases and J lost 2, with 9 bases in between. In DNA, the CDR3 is TGTGCCAGCAGCGTAGCGGTCCAGACCTACGAGCAGTACTTC. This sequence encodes CASSVAVQTYEQYF.

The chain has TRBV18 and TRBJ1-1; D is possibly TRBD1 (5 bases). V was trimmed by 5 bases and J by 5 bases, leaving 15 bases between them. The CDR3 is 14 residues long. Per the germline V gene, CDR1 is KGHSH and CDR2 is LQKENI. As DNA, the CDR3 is TGTGCCAGCTCAACTGTTAGCGAGGGGACTGAAGCTTTCTTT. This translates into CASSTVSEGTEAFF.

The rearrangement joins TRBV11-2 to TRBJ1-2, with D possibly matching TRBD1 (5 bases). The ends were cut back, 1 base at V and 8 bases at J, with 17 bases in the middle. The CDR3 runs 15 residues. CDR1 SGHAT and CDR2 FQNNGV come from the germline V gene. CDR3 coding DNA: TGTGCCAGCAGCTTAGGGATCGGGACCGCAGAGGGCTACACCTTC. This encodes CASSLGIGTAEGYTF.

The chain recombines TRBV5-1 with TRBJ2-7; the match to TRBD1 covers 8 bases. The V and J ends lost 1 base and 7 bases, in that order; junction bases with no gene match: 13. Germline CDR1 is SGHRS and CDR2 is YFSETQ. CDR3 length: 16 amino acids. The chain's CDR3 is CASSLWQGAIRREQYF. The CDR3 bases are TGCGCCAGCAGCTTGTGGCAGGGGGCCATCCGGAGGGAGCAGTACTTC.

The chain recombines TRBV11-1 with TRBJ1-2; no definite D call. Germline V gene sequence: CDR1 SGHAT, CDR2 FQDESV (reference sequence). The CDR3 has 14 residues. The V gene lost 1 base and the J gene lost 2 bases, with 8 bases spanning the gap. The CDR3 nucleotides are TGTGCCAGCAGCTTAGGACGCGAAAACTATGGCTACACCTTC. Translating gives CASSLGRENYGYTF.

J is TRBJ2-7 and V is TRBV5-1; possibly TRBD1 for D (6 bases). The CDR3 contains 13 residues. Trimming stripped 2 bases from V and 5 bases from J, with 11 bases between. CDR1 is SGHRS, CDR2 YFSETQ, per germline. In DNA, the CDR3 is TGCGCCAGCAGCTTTCAAGGGGGAGACGAGCAGTACTTC. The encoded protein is CASSFQGGDEQYF. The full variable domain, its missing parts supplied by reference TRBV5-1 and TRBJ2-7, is KAGVTQTPRYLIKTRGQQVTLSCSPISGHRSVSWYQQTPGQGLQFLFEYFSETQRNKGNFPGRFSGRQFSNSRSEMNVSTLELGDSALYLCASSFQGGDEQYFGPGTRLTVT.

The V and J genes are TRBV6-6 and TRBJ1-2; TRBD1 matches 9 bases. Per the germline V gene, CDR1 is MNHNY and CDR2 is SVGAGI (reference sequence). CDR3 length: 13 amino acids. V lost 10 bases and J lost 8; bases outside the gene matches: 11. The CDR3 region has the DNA TGTGCCACCCTCCGGGACAGGGAGGGCGGCTACACCTTC. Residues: CATLRDREGGYTF.

CDR3 nucleotides: TGTGCCAGCAGCTTGAGTGGGAATAGCAATCAGCCCCAGCATTTT. It is translated as CASSLSGNSNQPQHF. The rearrangement uses TRBV7-9 and TRBJ1-5; D is undetermined. CDR1 and CDR2 (germline): SEHNR, FQNEAQ (reference sequence). Trimming shortened V by 3 bases and J by 0 bases, and 9 bases separated the two germline ends. The CDR3 totals 15 residues. Drawing the rest from reference TRBV7-9 and TRBJ1-5, the complete variable domain is DTGVSQNPRHKITKRGQNVTFRCDPISEHNRLYWYRQTLGQGPEFLTYFQNEAQLEKSRLLSDRFSAERPKGSFSTLEIQRTEQGDSAMYLCASSLSGNSNQPQHFGDGTRLSIL.

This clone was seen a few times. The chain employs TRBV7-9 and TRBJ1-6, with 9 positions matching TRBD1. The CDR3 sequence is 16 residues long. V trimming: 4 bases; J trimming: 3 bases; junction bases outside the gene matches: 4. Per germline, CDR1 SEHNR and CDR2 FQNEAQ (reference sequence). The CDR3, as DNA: TGTGCCAGCAGCTCAGGACAGGGGTTCTATAATTCACCCCTCCACTTT. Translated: CASSSGQGFYNSPLHF. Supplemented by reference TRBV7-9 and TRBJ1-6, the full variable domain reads DTGVSQNPRHKITKRGQNVTFRCDPISEHNRLYWYRQTLGQGPEFLTYFQNEAQLEKSRLLSDRFSAERPKGSFSTLEIQRTEQGDSAMYLCASSSGQGFYNSPLHFGNGTRLTVT.

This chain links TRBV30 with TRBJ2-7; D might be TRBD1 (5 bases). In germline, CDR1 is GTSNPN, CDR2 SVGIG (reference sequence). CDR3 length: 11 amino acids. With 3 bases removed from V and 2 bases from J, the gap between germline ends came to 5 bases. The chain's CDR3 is CAWRGAYEQYF. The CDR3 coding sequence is TGTGCCTGGAGAGGGGCCTACGAGCAGTACTTC.

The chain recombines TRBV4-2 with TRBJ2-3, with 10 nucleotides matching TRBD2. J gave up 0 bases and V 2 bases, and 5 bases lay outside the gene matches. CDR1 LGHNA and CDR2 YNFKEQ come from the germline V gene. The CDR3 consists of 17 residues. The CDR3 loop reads CASSQLAGASSTDTQYF. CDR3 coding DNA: TGTGCCAGCAGCCAACTAGCGGGGGCCTCTAGCACAGATACGCAGTATTTT.

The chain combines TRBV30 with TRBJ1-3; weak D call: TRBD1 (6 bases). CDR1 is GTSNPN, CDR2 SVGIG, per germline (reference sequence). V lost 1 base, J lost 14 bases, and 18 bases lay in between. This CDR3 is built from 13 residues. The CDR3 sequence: CAWSAQTGTALYF. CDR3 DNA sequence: TGTGCCTGGAGTGCCCAAACAGGGACCGCTTTATATTTT.

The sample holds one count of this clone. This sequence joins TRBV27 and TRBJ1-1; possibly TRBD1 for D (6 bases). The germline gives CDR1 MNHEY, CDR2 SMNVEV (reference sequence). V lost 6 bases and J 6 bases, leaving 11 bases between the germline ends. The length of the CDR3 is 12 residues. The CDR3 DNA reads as TGTGCCAGCAGCCCCAGACAGGCTGAAGCTTTCTTT. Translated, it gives CASSPRQAEAFF.

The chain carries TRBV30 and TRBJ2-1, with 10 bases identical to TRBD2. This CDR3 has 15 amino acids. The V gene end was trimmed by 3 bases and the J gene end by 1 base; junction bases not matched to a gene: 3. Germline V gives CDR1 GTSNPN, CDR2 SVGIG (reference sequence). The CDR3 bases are TGTGCCTGGAGGCAGCGGGGGGGTTCCTACAATGAGCAGTTCTTC. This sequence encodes CAWRQRGGSYNEQFF.

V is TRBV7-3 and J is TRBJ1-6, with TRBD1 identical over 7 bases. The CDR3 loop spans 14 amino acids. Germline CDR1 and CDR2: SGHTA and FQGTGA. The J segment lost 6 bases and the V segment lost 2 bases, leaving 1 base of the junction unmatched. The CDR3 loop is CASSLQGGNSPLHF. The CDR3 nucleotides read TGTGCCAGCAGCTTACAGGGGGGTAATTCACCCCTCCACTTT.

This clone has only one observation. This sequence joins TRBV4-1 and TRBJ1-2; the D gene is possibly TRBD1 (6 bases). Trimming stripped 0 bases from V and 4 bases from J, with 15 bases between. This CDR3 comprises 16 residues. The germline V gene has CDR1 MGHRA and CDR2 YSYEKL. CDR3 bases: TGCGCCAGCAGCCAAGAGGCGTGGACAGTAGCCTATGGCTACACCTTC. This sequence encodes CASSQEAWTVAYGYTF.

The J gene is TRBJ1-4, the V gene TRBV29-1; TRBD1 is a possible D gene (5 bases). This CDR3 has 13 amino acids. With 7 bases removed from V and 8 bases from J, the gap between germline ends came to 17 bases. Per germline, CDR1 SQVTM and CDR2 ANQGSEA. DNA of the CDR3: TGCAGCGCAGGCGGCAGGGCGGGAGAAAAACTGTTTTTT. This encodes CSAGGRAGEKLFF. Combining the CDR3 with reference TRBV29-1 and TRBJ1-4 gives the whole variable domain SAVISQKPSRDICQRGTSLTIQCQVDSQVTMMFWYRQQPGQSLTLIATANQGSEATYESGFVIDKFPISRPNLTFSTLTVSNMSPEDSSIYLCSAGGRAGEKLFFGSGTQLSVL.

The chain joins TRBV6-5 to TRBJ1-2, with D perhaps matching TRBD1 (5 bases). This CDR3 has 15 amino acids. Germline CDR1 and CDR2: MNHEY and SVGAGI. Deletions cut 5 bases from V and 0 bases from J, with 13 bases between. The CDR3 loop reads CASSTTGNTNYGYTF. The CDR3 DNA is TGTGCCAGCAGTACCACAGGAAATACTAACTATGGCTACACCTTC.

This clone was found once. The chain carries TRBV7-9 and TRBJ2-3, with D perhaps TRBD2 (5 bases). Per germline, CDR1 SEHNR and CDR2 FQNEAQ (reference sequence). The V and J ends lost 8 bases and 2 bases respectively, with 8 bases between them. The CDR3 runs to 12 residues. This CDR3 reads CASPSPTDTQYF. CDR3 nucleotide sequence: TGTGCCAGCCCTAGCCCCACAGATACGCAGTATTTT.

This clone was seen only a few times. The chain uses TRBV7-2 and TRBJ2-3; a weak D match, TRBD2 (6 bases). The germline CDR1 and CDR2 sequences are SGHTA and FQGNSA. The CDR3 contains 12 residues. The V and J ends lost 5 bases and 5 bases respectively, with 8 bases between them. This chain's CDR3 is CASSPGGDTQYF. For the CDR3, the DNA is TGTGCCAGCAGCCCCGGGGGAGATACGCAGTATTTT.